One sample yielded the 4 T cell receptor beta chains listed below, sequenced in a study of blood T cell repertoires in COVID-19. The method was immunoSEQ multiplex PCR; TCRdb's version includes in-frame clones alone and lacks a portion of them. In the table there are about 82,000 clones, roughly 82% of which are singletons. Specimen: peripheral blood. These receptors all stem from a man aged 45 to 65 with active or convalescent COVID-19.

V usage is TRBV18 and J usage is TRBJ2-2, with TRBD2 matching 7 bases. The CDR3 loop spans 17 amino acids. Germline lookup yields CDR1 KGHSH and CDR2 LQKENI. V was pared by 0 bases and J by 5 bases, with 9 bases of the junction left unmatched. Written as DNA, the CDR3 is TGTGCCAGCTCACCACCCGCACTAGCGATGAGTACCGGGGAGCTGTTTTTT. It yields the protein CASSPPALAMSTGELFF. Looking up the rest from reference TRBV18 and TRBJ2-2 gives the full variable domain: NAGVMQNPRHLVRRRGQEARLRCSPMKGHSHVYWYRQLPEEGLKFMVYLQKENIIDESGMPKERFSAEFPKEGPSILRIQQVVRGDSAAYFCASSPPALAMSTGELFFGEGSRLTVL.

The chain employs TRBV7-2 and TRBJ2-1; 14 bases align to TRBD2. Germline V gene lookup returns CDR1 SGHTA and CDR2 FQGNSA. The ends lost 5 bases at V and 10 bases at J; junction bases unmatched: 10. The CDR3 loop spans 16 amino acids. This CDR3 reads CASSLRLAGGRDEQFF. The CDR3 region has the DNA TGTGCCAGCAGCCTCCGACTAGCGGGGGGGCGGGACGAGCAGTTCTTC.

The V call is TRBV11-2, the J call TRBJ1-1; D might be TRBD1 (5 bases). The length of the CDR3 is 13 residues. Germline V gene sequence: CDR1 SGHAT, CDR2 FQNNGV. The ends were cut back, 2 bases at V and 7 bases at J, with 11 bases in the middle. The CDR3 DNA is TGTGCCAGCAGCTTAAATGGCCAGGGTGAAGCTTTCTTT. Amino acids: CASSLNGQGEAFF.

This chain joins TRBV6-1 and TRBJ2-1; 7 positions agree with TRBD1. After removal of 3 bases from V and 3 bases from J, the junction contained 2 bases not matched to a gene. This CDR3 has 14 amino acids. Germline V CDR1 and CDR2: MNHNS, SASEGT. The CDR3 is CASSEAGGYNEQFF. CDR3 bases: TGTGCCAGCAGTGAGGCAGGGGGCTACAATGAGCAGTTCTTC.